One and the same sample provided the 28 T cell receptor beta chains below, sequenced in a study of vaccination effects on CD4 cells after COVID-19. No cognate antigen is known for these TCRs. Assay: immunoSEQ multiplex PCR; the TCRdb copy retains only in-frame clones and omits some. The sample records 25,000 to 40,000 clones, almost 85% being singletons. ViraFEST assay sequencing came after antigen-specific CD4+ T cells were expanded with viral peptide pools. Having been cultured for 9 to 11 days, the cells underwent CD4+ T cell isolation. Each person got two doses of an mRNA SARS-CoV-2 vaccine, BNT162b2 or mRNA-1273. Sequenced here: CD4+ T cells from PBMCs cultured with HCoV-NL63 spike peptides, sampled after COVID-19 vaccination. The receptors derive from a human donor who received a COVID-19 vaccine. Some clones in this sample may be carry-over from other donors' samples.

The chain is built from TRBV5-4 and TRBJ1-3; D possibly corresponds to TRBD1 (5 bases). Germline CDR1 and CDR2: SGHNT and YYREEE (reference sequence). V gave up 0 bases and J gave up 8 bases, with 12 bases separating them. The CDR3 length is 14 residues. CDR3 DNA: TGTGCCAGCAGCTTGGAGGCAGGGAGCGACACCATATATTTT. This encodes CASSLEAGSDTIYF.

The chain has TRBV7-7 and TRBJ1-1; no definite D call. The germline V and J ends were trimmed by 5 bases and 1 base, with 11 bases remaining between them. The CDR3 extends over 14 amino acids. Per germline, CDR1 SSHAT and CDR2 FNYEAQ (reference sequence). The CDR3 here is CASSPRRGNTEAFF. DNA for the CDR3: TGTGCCAGCAGCCCACGACGGGGGAACACTGAAGCTTTCTTT.

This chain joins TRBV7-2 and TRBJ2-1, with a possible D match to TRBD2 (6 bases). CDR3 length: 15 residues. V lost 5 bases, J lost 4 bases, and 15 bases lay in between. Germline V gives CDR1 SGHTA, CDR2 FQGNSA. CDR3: CASSPPGLEYNEQFF. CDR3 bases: TGTGCCAGCAGCCCACCGGGACTCGAGTACAATGAGCAGTTCTTC. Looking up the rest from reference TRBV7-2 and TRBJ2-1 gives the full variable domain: GAGVSQSPSNKVTEKGKDVELRCDPISGHTALYWYRQSLGQGLEFLIYFQGNSAPDKSGLPSDRFSAERTGGSVSTLTIQRTQQEDSAVYLCASSPPGLEYNEQFFGPGTRLTVL.

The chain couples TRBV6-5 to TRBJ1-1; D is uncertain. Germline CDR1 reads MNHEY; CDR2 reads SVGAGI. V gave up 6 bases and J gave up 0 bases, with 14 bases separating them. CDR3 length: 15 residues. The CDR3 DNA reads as TGTGCCAGCAGCCACCTCGGGCAGGTGAACACTGAAGCTTTCTTT. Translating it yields CASSHLGQVNTEAFF.

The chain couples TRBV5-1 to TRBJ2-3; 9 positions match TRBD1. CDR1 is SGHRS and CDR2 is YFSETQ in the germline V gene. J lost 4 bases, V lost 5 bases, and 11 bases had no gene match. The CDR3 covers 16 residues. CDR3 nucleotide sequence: TGCGCCAGCAGACTTGGACAGGGGAACCGGCCAGATACGCAGTATTTT. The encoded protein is CASRLGQGNRPDTQYF. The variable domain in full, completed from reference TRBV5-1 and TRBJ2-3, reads KAGVTQTPRYLIKTRGQQVTLSCSPISGHRSVSWYQQTPGQGLQFLFEYFSETQRNKGNFPGRFSGRQFSNSRSEMNVSTLELGDSALYLCASRLGQGNRPDTQYFGPGTRLTVL.

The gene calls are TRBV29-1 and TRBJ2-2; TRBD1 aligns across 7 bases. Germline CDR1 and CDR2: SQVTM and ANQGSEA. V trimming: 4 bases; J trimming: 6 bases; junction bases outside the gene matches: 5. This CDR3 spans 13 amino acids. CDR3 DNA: TGCAGCGTTGTACAGGGGAGCGCCGGGGAGCTGTTTTTT. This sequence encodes CSVVQGSAGELFF.

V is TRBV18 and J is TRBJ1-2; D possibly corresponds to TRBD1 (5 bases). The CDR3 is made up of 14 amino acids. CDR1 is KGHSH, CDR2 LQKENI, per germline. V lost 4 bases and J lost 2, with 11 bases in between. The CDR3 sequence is CASSRQGENYGYTF. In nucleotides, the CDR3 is TGTGCCAGCTCACGGCAGGGCGAGAACTATGGCTACACCTTC.

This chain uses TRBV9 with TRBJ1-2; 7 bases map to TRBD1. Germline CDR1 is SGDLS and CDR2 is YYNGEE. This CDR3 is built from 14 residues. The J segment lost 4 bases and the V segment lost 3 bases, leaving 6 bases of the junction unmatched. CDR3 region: CASSGRDSPYGYTF. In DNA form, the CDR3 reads TGTGCCAGCAGCGGCCGGGACAGCCCCTATGGCTACACCTTC.

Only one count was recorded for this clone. The DNA of the CDR3 is TGTGCCAGCAGTTTGAACCCGGGCAGGGGGCGAAGAATGAACACTGAAGCTTTCTTT. This sequence encodes CASSLNPGRGRRMNTEAFF. The rearrangement links TRBV28 to TRBJ1-1, with 8 bases lining up with TRBD1. The CDR3 runs to 19 residues. The germline gives CDR1 MDHEN, CDR2 SYDVKM. With V trimmed by 3 bases and J by 0 bases, 15 bases remained unmatched. Complete variable domain (other parts from reference TRBV28 and TRBJ1-1): DVKVTQSSRYLVKRTGEKVFLECVQDMDHENMFWYRQDPGLGLRLIYFSYDVKMKEKGDIPEGYSVSREKKERFSLILESASTNQTSMYLCASSLNPGRGRRMNTEAFFGQGTRLTVV.

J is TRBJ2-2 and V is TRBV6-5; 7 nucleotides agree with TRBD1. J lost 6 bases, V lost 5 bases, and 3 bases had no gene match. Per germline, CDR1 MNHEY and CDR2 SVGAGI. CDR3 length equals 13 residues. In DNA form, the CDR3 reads TGTGCCAGCAGTATGACAGGGTCCGGGGAGCTGTTTTTT. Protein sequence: CASSMTGSGELFF.

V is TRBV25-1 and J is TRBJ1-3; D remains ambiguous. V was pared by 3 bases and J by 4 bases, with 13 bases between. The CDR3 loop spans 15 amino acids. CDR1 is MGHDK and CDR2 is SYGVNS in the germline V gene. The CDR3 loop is CASSDLRNSGNTIYF. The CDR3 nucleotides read TGTGCCAGCAGTGATCTCAGAAATTCAGGAAACACCATATATTTT.

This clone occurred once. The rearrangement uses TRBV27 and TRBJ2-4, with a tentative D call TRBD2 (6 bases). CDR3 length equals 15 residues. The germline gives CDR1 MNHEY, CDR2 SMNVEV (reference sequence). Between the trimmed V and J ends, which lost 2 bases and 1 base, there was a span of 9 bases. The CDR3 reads CASSLAGGAKNIQYF. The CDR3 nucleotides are TGTGCCAGCAGTTTAGCAGGAGGGGCCAAAAACATTCAGTACTTC.

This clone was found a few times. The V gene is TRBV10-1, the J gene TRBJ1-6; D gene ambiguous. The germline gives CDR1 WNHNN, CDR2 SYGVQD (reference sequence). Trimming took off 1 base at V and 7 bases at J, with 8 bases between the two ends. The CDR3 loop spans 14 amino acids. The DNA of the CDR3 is TGCGCCAGCAGTGAGTTCGGACGGAATTCACCCCTCCACTTT. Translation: CASSEFGRNSPLHF.

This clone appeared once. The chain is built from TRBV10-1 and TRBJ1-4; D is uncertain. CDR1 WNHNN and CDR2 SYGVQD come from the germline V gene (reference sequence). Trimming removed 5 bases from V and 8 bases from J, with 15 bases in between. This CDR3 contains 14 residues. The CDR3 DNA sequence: TGCGCCAGCAGTTCGGGCCAGGACTCGGAAAAACTGTTTTTT. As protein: CASSSGQDSEKLFF.

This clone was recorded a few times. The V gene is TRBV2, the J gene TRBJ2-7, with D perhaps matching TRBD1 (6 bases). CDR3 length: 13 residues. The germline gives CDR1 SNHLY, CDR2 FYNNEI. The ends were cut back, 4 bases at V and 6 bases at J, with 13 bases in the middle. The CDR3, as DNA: TGTGCCAGCAGTGGTTCGAGGACAGCCGAGCAGTACGTC. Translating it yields CASSGSRTAEQYV.

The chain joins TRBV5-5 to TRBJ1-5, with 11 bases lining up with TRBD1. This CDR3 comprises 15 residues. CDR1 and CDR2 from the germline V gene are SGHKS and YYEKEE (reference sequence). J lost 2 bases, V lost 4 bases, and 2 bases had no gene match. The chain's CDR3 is CASSRDRGGNQPQHF. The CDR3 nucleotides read TGTGCCAGCAGCCGGGACAGGGGGGGCAATCAGCCCCAGCATTTT.

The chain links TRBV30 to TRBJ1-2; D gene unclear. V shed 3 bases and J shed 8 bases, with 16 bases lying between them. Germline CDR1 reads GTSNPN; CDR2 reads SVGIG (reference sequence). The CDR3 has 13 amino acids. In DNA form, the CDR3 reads TGTGCCTGGAGGAACTCGGGTGGATTGGGCTACACCTTC. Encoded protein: CAWRNSGGLGYTF.

CDR3 DNA sequence: TGTGCCATCAGTGAGTCGACGACGGGGGGGCTCAACTATGAGCAGTTCTTC. Translation gives CAISESTTGGLNYEQFF. This chain connects TRBV10-3 to TRBJ2-1, with 8 bases lining up with TRBD2. The CDR3 runs to 17 residues. Germline V CDR1 and CDR2: ENHRY, SYGVKD. The trim removed 0 bases at V and 8 bases at J, leaving 12 bases unmatched.

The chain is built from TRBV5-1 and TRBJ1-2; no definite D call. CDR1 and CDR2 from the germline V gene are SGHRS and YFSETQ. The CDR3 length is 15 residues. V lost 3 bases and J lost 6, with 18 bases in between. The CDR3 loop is CASSYSYGNENGYTF. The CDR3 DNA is TGCGCCAGCAGCTACTCCTATGGAAATGAGAATGGCTACACCTTC.

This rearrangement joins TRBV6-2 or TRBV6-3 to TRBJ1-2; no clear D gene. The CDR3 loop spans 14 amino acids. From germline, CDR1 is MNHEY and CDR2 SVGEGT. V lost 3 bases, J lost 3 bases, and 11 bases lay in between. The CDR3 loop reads CASSYRGSHYGYTF. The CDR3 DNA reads TGTGCCAGCAGTTATAGAGGCTCCCACTATGGCTACACCTTC.

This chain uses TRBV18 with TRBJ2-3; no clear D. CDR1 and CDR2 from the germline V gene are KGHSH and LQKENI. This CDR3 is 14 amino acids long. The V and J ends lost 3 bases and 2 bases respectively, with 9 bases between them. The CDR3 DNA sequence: TGTGCCAGCTCACCTACGATGTCCACAGATACGCAGTATTTT. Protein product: CASSPTMSTDTQYF.

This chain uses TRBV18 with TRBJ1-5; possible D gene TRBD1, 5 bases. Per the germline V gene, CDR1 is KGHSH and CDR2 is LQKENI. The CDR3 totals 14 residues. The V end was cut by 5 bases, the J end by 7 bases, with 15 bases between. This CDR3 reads CASSAGGAVQPQHF. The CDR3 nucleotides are TGTGCCAGCTCAGCTGGAGGGGCGGTGCAGCCCCAGCATTTT.

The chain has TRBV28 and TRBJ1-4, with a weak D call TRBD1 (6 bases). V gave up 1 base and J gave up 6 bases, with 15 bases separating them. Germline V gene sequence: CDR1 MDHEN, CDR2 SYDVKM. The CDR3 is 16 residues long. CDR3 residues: CASSLYKWGGDEKLFF. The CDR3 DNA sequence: TGTGCCAGCAGTTTATATAAATGGGGGGGCGATGAAAAACTGTTTTTT. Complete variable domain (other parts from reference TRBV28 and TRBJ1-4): DVKVTQSSRYLVKRTGEKVFLECVQDMDHENMFWYRQDPGLGLRLIYFSYDVKMKEKGDIPEGYSVSREKKERFSLILESASTNQTSMYLCASSLYKWGGDEKLFFGSGTQLSVL.

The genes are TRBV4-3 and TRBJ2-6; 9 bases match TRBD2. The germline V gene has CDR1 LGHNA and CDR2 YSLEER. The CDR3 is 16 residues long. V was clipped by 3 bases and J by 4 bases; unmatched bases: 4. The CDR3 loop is CASSQGLASGANVLTF. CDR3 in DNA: TGCGCCAGCAGCCAGGGACTAGCCTCCGGGGCCAACGTCCTGACTTTC.

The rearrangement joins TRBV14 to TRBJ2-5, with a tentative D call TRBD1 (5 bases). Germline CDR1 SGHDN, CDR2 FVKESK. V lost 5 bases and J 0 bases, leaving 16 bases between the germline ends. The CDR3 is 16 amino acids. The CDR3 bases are TGTGCCAGCAGCTCAGGGTGGCAGGCGTACCAAGAGACCCAGTACTTC. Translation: CASSSGWQAYQETQYF.

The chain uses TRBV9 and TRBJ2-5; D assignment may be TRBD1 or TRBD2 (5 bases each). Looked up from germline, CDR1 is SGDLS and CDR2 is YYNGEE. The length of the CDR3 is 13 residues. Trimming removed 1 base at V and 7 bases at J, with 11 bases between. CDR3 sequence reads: CASSVRGEATQYF. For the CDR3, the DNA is TGTGCCAGCAGCGTACGAGGGGAAGCGACCCAGTACTTC.

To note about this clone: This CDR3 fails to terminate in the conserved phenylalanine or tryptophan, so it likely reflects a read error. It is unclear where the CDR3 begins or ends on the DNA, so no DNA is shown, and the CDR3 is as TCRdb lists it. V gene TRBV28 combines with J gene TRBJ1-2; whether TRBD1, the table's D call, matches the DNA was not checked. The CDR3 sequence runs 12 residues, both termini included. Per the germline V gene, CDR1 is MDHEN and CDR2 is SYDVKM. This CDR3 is CASSDVNRDRTL.

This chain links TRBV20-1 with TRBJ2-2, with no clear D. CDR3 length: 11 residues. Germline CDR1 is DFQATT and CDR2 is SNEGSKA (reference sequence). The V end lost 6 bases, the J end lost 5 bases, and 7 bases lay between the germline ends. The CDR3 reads CSAVRTGELFF. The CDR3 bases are TGCAGTGCGGTGCGGACCGGGGAGCTGTTTTTT.